Listed below are T cell receptor beta chains from one sample, sequenced in a study of monozygotic twins with inflammatory bowel disease. From its re-call of the 5' RACE reads, TCRdb lists each CDR3 protein once, without DNA. In total, the table holds a few hundred thousand distinct CDR3 sequences. The specimen sequenced was blood. The receptors shown here come from a human donor with ulcerative colitis or Crohn's disease, or a healthy co-twin of an affected twin (not recorded which). Each CDR3 is given with its conserved first and last residue.

V gene	J gene	CDR3 protein
TRBV29-1	TRBJ2-7	CSVERGDDEQYF
TRBV7-9	TRBJ2-1	CASSSGVLNYNEQFF
TRBV5-1	TRBJ2-3	CASSSVAKDTQYF
TRBV20-1	TRBJ1-1	CSAAEVRLGDTEAFF
TRBV5-1	TRBJ1-4	CASSLGSRSATNEKLFF
TRBV7-3	TRBJ2-5	CASSFTGQGETQYF
TRBV5-6	TRBJ1-4	CASSLGIKNEKLFF
TRBV20-1	TRBJ2-4	CSASRGPELAGKTNIQYF
TRBV6-1	TRBJ2-3	CASSEPPTDTQYF
TRBV30	TRBJ2-1	CAWSPGQGGYNEQFF
TRBV6-5	TRBJ2-7	CASSYSKQHYEQYF
TRBV20-1	TRBJ2-1	CSANREDNEQFF
TRBV5-5	TRBJ2-3	CASSPRQSRPSTDTQYF
TRBV12-3/TRBV12-4	TRBJ1-2	CASSLVARGGHGYTF
TRBV7-2	TRBJ2-3	CASSLVRSTDTQYF
TRBV24-1	TRBJ2-1	CATSDLGGPYNGQFF
TRBV18	TRBJ2-1	CASSDRLDNEQFF
TRBV12-5	TRBJ2-5	CTSALGQAGPETQYF
TRBV12-3/TRBV12-4	TRBJ1-5	CASSPQNGQPQHF
TRBV4-3	TRBJ2-1	CASSQIEWDNEQFF
TRBV18	TRBJ2-4	CASSRQGLVKNIQYF
TRBV12-3/TRBV12-4	TRBJ2-5	CASSNKGPQETQYF
TRBV7-3	TRBJ2-1	CASSLTTPPQGHEQFF
TRBV7-9	TRBJ2-3	CASSLVSGVNTDTQYF
TRBV6-2/TRBV6-3	TRBJ2-7	CASRELGQGVIEQYF
TRBV20-1	TRBJ2-4	CSAGPTGADIQYF
TRBV14	TRBJ2-7	CASSHGDFEQYF